The 13 T cell receptor beta chains presented below share a single source sample, sequenced in a study of T-cell reconstitution after alpha-beta-depleted transplantation in children. Unique molecular identifiers were built into the TCRbeta library. TCRdb independently ran MiXCR on the PCR reads; one entry per CDR3 protein. Of 200,000 to 300,000 distinct CDR3 sequences in the sample, 20% to 30% were seen once. Sequencing was performed on PBMCs, taken before TCRalphabeta/CD19-depleted stem cell transplant. The receptors derive from a girl aged 2 to 10 with Fanconi anemia, due to receive a stem cell transplant.

The DNA of the CDR3 is TGCAGCGTCGAGATCCATCAAGAGACCCAGTACTTC. Its protein product is CSVEIHQETQYF. The chain combines TRBV29-1 with TRBJ2-5; D is unclear. Germline V gene data show CDR1 as SQVTM and CDR2 as ANQGSEA. The CDR3 runs 12 residues. V was trimmed by 6 bases and J by 2 bases, leaving 10 bases between them.

In this sample, this clonotype turned up a few times. J is TRBJ2-2 and V is TRBV2; D gene uncertain. Per the germline V gene, CDR1 is SNHLY and CDR2 is FYNNEI. Trimming removed 3 bases at V and 0 bases at J, with 11 bases between. CDR3 length: 16 residues. The CDR3 region is CASSEVRLANTGELFF. CDR3 nucleotides: TGTGCCAGCAGTGAGGTCCGTTTAGCGAACACCGGGGAGCTGTTTTTT.

This chain joins TRBV4-2 and TRBJ1-1, with TRBD1 identical over 8 bases. Germline V CDR1 and CDR2: LGHNA, YNFKEQ. V lost 0 bases and J lost 3; bases outside the gene matches: 6. This CDR3 is built from 16 residues. The CDR3 sequence: CASSQDRGRKDTEAFF. DNA of the CDR3: TGTGCCAGCAGCCAAGACAGGGGGCGAAAGGACACTGAAGCTTTCTTT.

The chain recombines TRBV12-3 or TRBV12-4 with TRBJ2-3, with D tentatively TRBD2 (5 bases). The CDR3 sequence is 14 residues long. V gave up 5 bases and J gave up 3 bases, with 12 bases separating them. CDR3 residues: CASSPGLGTDTQYF. CDR3 in DNA: TGTGCCAGCAGTCCGGGGTTGGGAACAGATACGCAGTATTTT.

DNA of the CDR3: TGTGCCAGCAGTTTAACGAGGTATCAGCCCCAGCATTTT. Translating gives CASSLTRYQPQHF. The chain links TRBV28 to TRBJ1-5; D call uncertain. V was cut by 2 bases and J by 5 bases, with 7 bases left in between. From germline, CDR1 is MDHEN and CDR2 SYDVKM. This CDR3 has 13 residues.

The chain couples TRBV6-5 to TRBJ2-2, with a possible D match to TRBD2 (5 bases). The CDR3 contains 14 residues. Germline V CDR1 and CDR2: MNHEY, SVGAGI. Trimming stripped 3 bases from V and 7 bases from J, with 12 bases between. The CDR3 DNA reads TGTGCCAGCAGTTATTGGATTCGGGGCGGGGAGCTGTTTTTT. Amino acid sequence: CASSYWIRGGELFF.

This clonotype was seen repeatedly, ten times or more. This sequence joins TRBV12-3 or TRBV12-4 and TRBJ1-2; possible D gene TRBD1, 5 bases. Deletions cut 4 bases from V and 8 bases from J, with 17 bases between. The CDR3 spans 14 residues. CDR3 region: CASSYPGGTRGYTF. CDR3 nucleotides: TGTGCCAGCAGTTATCCCGGGGGAACGCGGGGCTACACCTTC.

The rearrangement uses TRBV29-1 and TRBJ2-6; 7 bases line up with TRBD1. V trimming: 7 bases; J trimming: 4 bases; junction bases outside the gene matches: 7. Germline assignment: CDR1 SQVTM and CDR2 ANQGSEA. The CDR3 spans 14 residues. CDR3 protein: CSASTGLGANVLTF. The CDR3 DNA follows: TGCAGCGCGTCGACAGGGTTAGGGGCCAACGTCCTGACTTTC.

This sequence joins TRBV28 and TRBJ1-6; D is undetermined. The germline V gene encodes CDR1 MDHEN and CDR2 SYDVKM. V lost 2 bases to trimming and J lost 3 bases, with 8 bases between them. The CDR3 length is 15 residues. CDR3: CASSLDGNYNSPLHF. CDR3 coding DNA: TGTGCCAGCAGTTTAGACGGGAACTATAATTCACCCCTCCACTTT.

The genes are TRBV10-2 and TRBJ2-2; 8 nucleotides align to TRBD2. CDR3 size: 15 residues. Germline trimming cut 4 bases from V and 4 bases from J; bases unmatched to any gene: 5. Germline CDR1 WSHSY, CDR2 SAAADI. CDR3 loop: CASSGLARGTGELFF. The CDR3 nucleotides are TGCGCCAGCAGTGGACTAGCGAGGGGCACCGGGGAGCTGTTTTTT.

V gene TRBV6-1 combines with J gene TRBJ2-3, with 7 nucleotides matching TRBD1. The junction had 3 bases not matched to a gene; V was cut back by 6 bases and J by 0 bases. CDR1 is MNHNS, CDR2 SASEGT, per germline. This CDR3 has 14 residues. DNA for the CDR3: TGTGCCAGCAGACAGACAGGGAGCACAGATACGCAGTATTTT. This sequence encodes CASRQTGSTDTQYF.

This clonotype was detected ten times or more. The V gene is TRBV5-1, the J gene TRBJ2-1; D remains unclear. In germline, CDR1 is SGHRS, CDR2 YFSETQ. The V end was cut by 0 bases, the J end by 6 bases, with 7 bases between. CDR3 length: 13 amino acids. CDR3 sequence (DNA): TGCGCCAGCAGCTTGGAGGCCCCCAATGAGCAGTTCTTC. Amino acid sequence: CASSLEAPNEQFF. The complete variable domain, with remaining parts taken from reference TRBV5-1 and TRBJ2-1, reads KAGVTQTPRYLIKTRGQQVTLSCSPISGHRSVSWYQQTPGQGLQFLFEYFSETQRNKGNFPGRFSGRQFSNSRSEMNVSTLELGDSALYLCASSLEAPNEQFFGPGTRLTVL.

The chain carries TRBV27 and TRBJ2-1, with 10 bases lining up with TRBD2. Germline assignment: CDR1 MNHEY and CDR2 SMNVEV (reference sequence). This CDR3 is 16 amino acids long. After removal of 6 bases from V and 13 bases from J, the junction contained 18 bases not matched to a gene. CDR3 sequence (DNA): TGTGCCAGCAGCCCCACCCCGGGACTAGCGCCCCTTAGTCAGTTCTTC. It yields the protein CASSPTPGLAPLSQFF.